A selection of T cell receptor beta chains follows, all from one sample in a study of vaccination effects on CD4 cells after COVID-19. Their cognate antigens are unknown. The assay was immunoSEQ multiplex PCR, and TCRdb's table has in-frame clones only and misses some. The sample includes about 40,000 clones, under 70% seen only once; the top ten take approximately 22%. The sequenced sample was CD4+ T cells from PBMCs cultured with SARS-CoV-2 spike peptides, obtained before COVID-19 vaccination. These receptor sequences come from a human donor who received a COVID-19 vaccine. CDR3s include the opening cysteine and the closing phenylalanine or tryptophan. Each record gives: V gene, clone size, D gene, J gene, CDR3 DNA, CDR3 protein. A D gene is named only where the DNA matches it firmly. Clone size is given for some rows only: seen once, a few or many times, or a class if the clone is expanded.

v_call: TRBV5-1
clone_size: few
d_call: TRBD1
j_call: TRBJ2-7
cdr3_nt: TGCGCCAGCAGCTCGGGGGACAGGGGCGAGCAGTACTTC
cdr3_aa: CASSSGDRGEQYF

v_call: TRBV6-5
clone_size: NA
d_call: TRBD1
j_call: TRBJ1-2
cdr3_nt: TGTGCCAGCAGGACCCGGACAGGGCTTGATGGCTACACCTTC
cdr3_aa: CASRTRTGLDGYTF

v_call: TRBV5-1
clone_size: NA
d_call: NA
j_call: TRBJ2-4
cdr3_nt: TGCGCCAGCAGCCCCCGGGGCGGGTGGAGCATTCAGTACTTC
cdr3_aa: CASSPRGGWSIQYF

v_call: TRBV5-1
clone_size: NA
d_call: NA
j_call: TRBJ2-3
cdr3_nt: TGCGCCAGCAGCCGTTGGACAGATACGCAGTATTTT
cdr3_aa: CASSRWTDTQYF

v_call: TRBV7-2
clone_size: few
d_call: TRBD2
j_call: TRBJ2-2
cdr3_nt: TGTGCCAGCAGCTTCCCGAGCGTAGCGGGGGGAGGGTATGGGGAGCTGTTTTTT
cdr3_aa: CASSFPSVAGGGYGELFF

v_call: TRBV7-2
clone_size: NA
d_call: NA
j_call: TRBJ1-2
cdr3_nt: TGTGCCAGCAGCCCTCGTCCCGGAGGTTATGGCTACACCTTC
cdr3_aa: CASSPRPGGYGYTF

v_call: TRBV6-5
clone_size: NA
d_call: NA
j_call: TRBJ2-3
cdr3_nt: TGTGCCAGCAGCAATACCAGAGATACGCAGTATTTT
cdr3_aa: CASSNTRDTQYF

v_call: TRBV29-1
clone_size: NA
d_call: NA
j_call: TRBJ2-5
cdr3_nt: TGCAGCGTGGCCCGGTTCCAAGAGACCCAGTACTTC
cdr3_aa: CSVARFQETQYF

v_call: TRBV7-2
clone_size: NA
d_call: TRBD2
j_call: TRBJ2-1
cdr3_nt: TGTGCCAGCAGCTTAATCGGCTGGGCGGGGGGGGACAATGAGCAGTTCTTC
cdr3_aa: CASSLIGWAGGDNEQFF

v_call: TRBV5-1
clone_size: once
d_call: NA
j_call: TRBJ2-3
cdr3_nt: TGCGCCAGCCGGACTATCCTCACAGATACGCAGTATTTT
cdr3_aa: CASRTILTDTQYF

v_call: TRBV19
clone_size: few
d_call: NA
j_call: TRBJ2-2
cdr3_nt: TGTGCCAGTAGTTCGGTAGCGGTGAACACCGGGGAGCTGTTTTTT
cdr3_aa: CASSSVAVNTGELFF

v_call: TRBV27
clone_size: few
d_call: NA
j_call: TRBJ1-3
cdr3_nt: TGTGCCAGCAGAAACTCTGCTGGAAACACCATATATTTT
cdr3_aa: CASRNSAGNTIYF

v_call: TRBV10-3
clone_size: NA
d_call: TRBD2
j_call: TRBJ2-1
cdr3_nt: TGTGCCATCAGTGAGATCGGCGGAGCGGGACACAATGAGCAGTTCTTC
cdr3_aa: CAISEIGGAGHNEQFF

v_call: TRBV27
clone_size: few
d_call: TRBD1
j_call: TRBJ1-6
cdr3_nt: TGTGCCAGCAGTCCCTCCGACAGGGTAAATAATTCACCCCTCCACTTT
cdr3_aa: CASSPSDRVNNSPLHF

v_call: TRBV6-5
clone_size: NA
d_call: NA
j_call: TRBJ1-6
cdr3_nt: TGTGCCAGCAGCCGGGACAAATATAATTCACCCCTCCACTTT
cdr3_aa: CASSRDKYNSPLHF